This T cell receptor (beta chain) was identified during a study of CD8 T cells in ankylosing spondylitis. Study-wide findings and caveats: Typical of ankylosing spondylitis blood, it appeared, was a TCR beta motif of roughly eight highly homologous variants.

CDR3 length equals 15 residues. The V segment lost 6 bases and the J segment 1 base; nucleotides outside the gene matches: 7. TCRdb analysed the 5' RACE reads with MiXCR anew, one entry per CDR3 protein. In the table there are about 540,000 distinct CDR3 sequences, 10% to 15% of which are singletons. This clonotype was seen more than once but under ten times. The antigen is undetermined. This rearrangement joins TRBV12-3 or TRBV12-4 to TRBJ2-5, with 8 bases identical to TRBD1. The origin of this receptor is a male donor with ankylosing spondylitis. The specimen was blood, either unsorted or a sorted T cell fraction (not recorded which). The chain's CDR3 is CASRNSDRAQETQYF. In nucleotides, the CDR3 is TGTGCCAGCAGGAACTCGGACAGGGCCCAAGAGACCCAGTACTTC.